This paragraph covers one TCR beta chain sequence. The antigen it recognizes is unknown. The record has no base qualities; no much larger clone is one base away. Whole blood was collected in K2EDTA tubes by collaborating institutions according to the institutions' own protocols. For TCRbeta analysis, collaborators shipped samples as frozen whole blood, isolated PBMCs, or DNA extracted from either of those sample types. CDR1 SEHNR and CDR2 FQNEAQ are derived from the germline V gene (reference sequence). Unmatched junction bases come to 8, with V trimmed by 0 bases and J by 10 bases. The CDR3 holds 15 amino acids from the cysteine to the phenylalanine. Of the read, only the CDR3 DNA is kept; its 45 bases are in frame from base 1. The data were taken from a study of blood T cell repertoires in COVID-19 (dated by TCRdb to 2020 to 2021). The study in broad terms: Samples covering the acute and convalescent phases of COVID-19 were provided by collaborators in the United States, Italy and Spain. The material from the prospective study consisted of cDNA or gDNA derived from T cells, B-cell-depleted T cells, or PBMCs. Where HLA class I and class II types were available, the types were taken from metadata supplied by the sample provider, not from assay-based typing. The sample metadata nearly always contained a de-identified subject ID, COVID-19 status, age in years and sex. Deeply sampled blood TCRbeta repertoires from subjects exposed to, actively infected with, or recovered from COVID-19 were included in the dataset. The samples were drawn from two sources: the first 160 participants of the ongoing ImmuneRACE study, and 950 to 1,500 subjects contributed by 6 global collaborators. The repertoires were released in a freely available public database intended as a resource for research on the immune response to SARS-CoV-2.

The paper as a whole reports these results and caveats: The amount of clinical and demographic metadata varied by source and participant and was provided uncurated.

TCRbeta CDR3 regions were amplified from genomic DNA by means of the immunoSEQ Assay, a bias-controlled multiplex PCR. In the original analysis: The number of nucleated cells in each sample was estimated from the amplification of reference gene primers within the assay. Sequence reads were collapsed and filtered to measure the absolute abundance of every unique TCRbeta CDR3 rearrangement. For each sample, productive Simpson clonality was calculated as the square root of Simpson's diversity index over productive rearrangements. What TCRdb holds here is the immuneACCESS table cut down to in-frame rearrangements. Part of the clones is not present; checked against another copy, under half of the missing clones reflect an unresolved V gene, and the others are unexplained. V and J calls and clone size come straight from that table; D and trimming were deduced from the DNA. This sample holds roughly 84,000 clones; about 85% were observed only once. Together, the top ten hold 15% to 20% of the sample.

Sequences were obtained from peripheral blood. This TCR came from a man aged 80 or over with active or convalescent COVID-19. The chain employs TRBV7-9 and TRBJ2-1; 8 central bases correspond to TRBD2. The nucleotide sequence is TGTGCCAGCAGCTTAGCCTCAGCGGGGGCAAAAGAGCAGTTCTTC. Translated, it reads CASSLASAGAKEQFF.